Below, 19 T cell receptor beta chains from the same sample are listed, as sequenced in a study of blood T cell repertoires in COVID-19 (dated by TCRdb to 2019 to 2021). The library was made by the immunoSEQ multiplex PCR assay. In its TCRdb copy, this immuneACCESS table keeps in-frame sequences only and misses some clones. Where compared with another copy, unresolved V genes explain less than half of these, and the others have no known cause. The sample includes fewer than 300,000 clones, with under 90% observed a single time. Of the sample, around 7.8% is held by the ten largest clones. What was sequenced was peripheral blood. These receptors all come from a human donor in a cohort sampled during active COVID-19.

The genes are TRBV19 and TRBJ2-2; 9 positions agree with TRBD2. The CDR3 runs to 16 residues. From germline, CDR1 is LNHDA and CDR2 SQIVND (reference sequence). V trimming: 3 bases; J trimming: 1 base; junction bases outside the gene matches: 3. The CDR3 bases are TGTGCCAGTAGTATCCTAGCGGGGTTGAACACCGGGGAGCTGTTTTTT. Encoded protein: CASSILAGLNTGELFF. The variable domain in full, with the rest retrieved from reference TRBV19 and TRBJ2-2, is DGGITQSPKYLFRKEGQNVTLSCEQNLNHDAMYWYRQDPGQGLRLIYYSQIVNDFQKGDIAEGYSVSREKKESFPLTVTSAQKNPTAFYLCASSILAGLNTGELFFGEGSRLTVL.

The chain combines TRBV10-2 with TRBJ2-5; 8 bases map to TRBD2. CDR1 WSHSY and CDR2 SAAADI come from the germline V gene. The CDR3 loop spans 17 amino acids. Germline trimming cut 4 bases from V and 0 bases from J; bases unmatched to any gene: 10. The CDR3, as DNA: TGCGCCAGCAGTGGCCCCGGGACTAGGAGGTACCAAGAGACCCAGTACTTC. Translation: CASSGPGTRRYQETQYF.

This sequence joins TRBV5-6 and TRBJ2-7; D is possibly TRBD1 (6 bases). Trimming removed 6 bases from V and 5 bases from J, with 15 bases in between. CDR3 length: 13 amino acids. In germline, CDR1 is SGHDT, CDR2 YYEEEE. CDR3 in DNA: TGTGCCAGCACCCAGACAGGAGGCGACGAGCAGTACTTC. Amino acids: CASTQTGGDEQYF. Filled out from reference TRBV5-6 and TRBJ2-7, the complete variable domain reads DAGVTQSPTHLIKTRGQQVTLRCSPKSGHDTVSWYQQALGQGPQFIFQYYEEEERQRGNFPDRFSGHQFPNYSSELNVNALLLGDSALYLCASTQTGGDEQYFGPGTRLTVT.

The chain has TRBV9 and TRBJ2-5; 10 bases are shared with TRBD1. This CDR3 has 16 amino acids. Germline CDR1 reads SGDLS; CDR2 reads YYNGEE. J lost 5 bases, V lost 3 bases, and 10 bases had no gene match. The CDR3 loop is CASSGIDRGRLETQYF. For the CDR3, the DNA is TGTGCCAGCAGCGGGATCGACAGGGGGCGATTGGAGACCCAGTACTTC.

The V gene is TRBV7-2, the J gene TRBJ2-1; 13 bases map to TRBD2. There are 16 residues in the CDR3. The germline V gene has CDR1 SGHTA and CDR2 FQGNSA. With V trimmed by 4 bases and J by 4 bases, 4 bases remained unmatched. CDR3 protein: CASSSWTSGRYNEQFF. CDR3 DNA sequence: TGTGCCAGCAGCTCCTGGACTAGCGGGAGATACAATGAGCAGTTCTTC. Supplemented by reference TRBV7-2 and TRBJ2-1, the full variable domain reads GAGVSQSPSNKVTEKGKDVELRCDPISGHTALYWYRQSLGQGLEFLIYFQGNSAPDKSGLPSDRFSAERTGGSVSTLTIQRTQQEDSAVYLCASSSWTSGRYNEQFFGPGTRLTVL.

The chain is built from TRBV6-5 and TRBJ1-6; possible D gene TRBD1, 6 bases. This CDR3 spans 13 amino acids. Trimming removed 10 bases from V and 11 bases from J, with 18 bases in between. From germline, CDR1 is MNHEY and CDR2 SVGAGI. CDR3: CAISRDNRTPLHF. For the CDR3, the DNA is TGTGCCATCTCCAGGGACAACAGGACACCCCTCCACTTT.

This clone was seen only once. The gene calls are TRBV3-1 (or the pseudogene TRBV3-2) and TRBJ2-5; TRBD2 agrees at 11 bases. CDR1 is LGHDT and CDR2 is YNNKEL in the germline V gene (reference sequence). CDR3 length: 16 residues. V gave up 4 bases and J gave up 1 base; unmatched junction bases: 5. This chain's CDR3 is CASSRGLAGLQETQYF. In DNA form, the CDR3 reads TGTGCCAGCAGCCGTGGACTAGCGGGCCTCCAAGAGACCCAGTACTTC.

The chain carries TRBV11-2 and TRBJ1-4; unclear D gene. Germline V gene sequence: CDR1 SGHAT, CDR2 FQNNGV. This CDR3 region has 13 residues. V gave up 5 bases and J gave up 4 bases, with 8 bases separating them. CDR3 region: CASSRGVNEKLFF. The CDR3 nucleotides read TGTGCCAGCAGCCGGGGTGTTAATGAAAAACTGTTTTTT.

The chain links TRBV7-8 to TRBJ2-2; 8 bases are a match to TRBD1. The V and J ends lost 2 bases and 4 bases, in that order; junction bases with no gene match: 3. Per the germline V gene, CDR1 is SGHVS and CDR2 is FQNEAQ. The CDR3 consists of 15 residues. CDR3: CASSLLTGGTGELFF. The CDR3 DNA reads as TGTGCCAGCAGCTTATTAACAGGGGGCACCGGGGAGCTGTTTTTT.

The J gene is TRBJ2-3, the V gene TRBV6-5, with 11 bases that match TRBD2. There are 15 residues in the CDR3. The germline CDR1 and CDR2 sequences are MNHEY and SVGAGI. V lost 4 bases to trimming and J lost 6 bases; unmatched junction nucleotides: 6. Here the CDR3 reads CASSFTSGGKDTQYF. CDR3 DNA sequence: TGTGCCAGCAGTTTCACTAGCGGGGGCAAGGATACGCAGTATTTT.

This clone was seen a single time. The genes are TRBV24-1 and TRBJ2-1; 10 bases fit TRBD2. Germline V lookup: CDR1 KGHDR, CDR2 SFDVKD. This CDR3 is built from 15 residues. V lost 8 bases and J lost 3; bases outside the gene matches: 6. CDR3 nucleotides: TGTGCCACCACCCCTAGCGGGAGTCTCTACAATGAGCAGTTCTTC. As protein: CATTPSGSLYNEQFF.

This clone was seen more than once but under ten times. The chain employs TRBV24-1 and TRBJ2-7; D unresolved. There are 12 residues in the CDR3. CDR1 and CDR2 (germline): KGHDR, SFDVKD. V lost 4 bases and J 3 bases, leaving 6 bases between the germline ends. The CDR3: CATSDPYYEQYF. For the CDR3, the DNA is TGTGCCACCAGTGACCCGTACTACGAGCAGTACTTC.

This clone has a handful of counts. The V and J genes are TRBV11-2 and TRBJ1-1; TRBD1 is a possible D gene (6 bases). This CDR3 comprises 15 residues. The V gene's germline CDR1 is SGHAT and CDR2 FQNNGV. V lost 2 bases and J lost 1, with 11 bases in between. CDR3 region: CASSLRGSGNTEAFF. The CDR3, as DNA: TGTGCCAGCAGCTTAAGGGGGTCGGGGAACACTGAAGCTTTCTTT. The full variable domain, rest sourced from reference TRBV11-2 and TRBJ1-1, is EAGVAQSPRYKIIEKRQSVAFWCNPISGHATLYWYQQILGQGPKLLIQFQNNGVVDDSQLPKDRFSAERLKGVDSTLKIQPAKLEDSAVYLCASSLRGSGNTEAFFGQGTRLTVV.

V usage is TRBV18 and J usage is TRBJ2-1, with 10 bases fitting TRBD2. Germline V lookup: CDR1 KGHSH, CDR2 LQKENI. With V trimmed by 0 bases and J by 9 bases, 5 bases remained unmatched. The CDR3 loop spans 15 amino acids. The chain's CDR3 is CASSPPPSGRGEQFF. The CDR3 DNA reads TGTGCCAGCTCACCACCGCCTAGCGGGAGAGGTGAGCAGTTCTTC. Full variable domain (outside the CDR3, taken from reference TRBV18 and TRBJ2-1): NAGVMQNPRHLVRRRGQEARLRCSPMKGHSHVYWYRQLPEEGLKFMVYLQKENIIDESGMPKERFSAEFPKEGPSILRIQQVVRGDSAAYFCASSPPPSGRGEQFFGPGTRLTVL.

This chain links TRBV5-5 with TRBJ1-6; 8 nucleotides align to TRBD1. Germline V lookup: CDR1 SGHKS, CDR2 YYEKEE (reference sequence). The J segment lost 1 base and the V segment lost 4 bases, leaving 4 bases of the junction unmatched. The CDR3 extends over 16 amino acids. CDR3 residues: CASSIYRGSYNSPLHF. The CDR3 nucleotides read TGTGCCAGCAGCATATACAGGGGGTCCTATAATTCACCCCTCCACTTT.

The chain links TRBV18 to TRBJ1-3; 10 bases align to TRBD1. Germline V gene sequence: CDR1 KGHSH, CDR2 LQKENI. The CDR3 extends over 20 amino acids. Trimming at V came to 3 bases and at J to 4 bases, leaving 18 bases not matched to a gene. The DNA for the CDR3 is TGTGCCAGCTCACCGAGCCTGGACAGGGGGATTCTCGCATCGGGAAACACCATATATTTT. It is translated as CASSPSLDRGILASGNTIYF.

The chain has TRBV4-3 and TRBJ1-4; no reliable D call. Trimming took off 1 base at V and 0 bases at J, with 12 bases between the two ends. This CDR3 has 17 amino acids. Per the germline V gene, CDR1 is LGHNA and CDR2 is YSLEER. CDR3 nucleotides: TGCGCCAGCAGCCAAGGAGGCGCGGCTGCAACTAATGAAAAACTGTTTTTT. Translated, it gives CASSQGGAAATNEKLFF.

This clone has more than one count but fewer than ten. The chain combines TRBV6-4 with TRBJ2-1; 10 bases are shared with TRBD2. The V gene end was trimmed by 0 bases and the J gene end by 8 bases; junction bases not matched to a gene: 4. CDR3 size: 15 residues. The germline V gene encodes CDR1 MRHNA and CDR2 SNTAGT. CDR3: CASSDSASGSDEQFF. DNA for the CDR3: TGTGCCAGCAGTGACTCGGCTAGCGGGAGCGATGAGCAGTTCTTC.

This clone has just one count. The chain combines TRBV27 with TRBJ2-3, with 9 bases matching TRBD2. Germline V gene sequence: CDR1 MNHEY, CDR2 SMNVEV (reference sequence). J gave up 4 bases and V 3 bases, and 8 bases lay outside the gene matches. The CDR3 runs to 16 residues. CDR3 amino acids: CASSFHTAGGPDTQYF. The CDR3, as DNA: TGTGCCAGCAGTTTCCACACGGCGGGAGGGCCAGATACGCAGTATTTT.